Following are 29 T cell receptor beta chains from one sample sequenced in a study of cytomegalovirus exposure and HLA in healthy donors. The PCR made use of 60 Vbeta and 13 Jbeta primers. Sequencing was performed with immunoSEQ multiplex PCR; in TCRdb, only in-frame clones are kept and a portion is missing. Counted here are some 190,000 clones, roughly 88% occurring once; the ten biggest clones make up 1.2%. Sequenced sample: PBMCs. The source of these receptors is a boy aged 2 to 10 in good health and CMV-seronegative.

V is TRBV30 and J is TRBJ1-5; the D gene is possibly TRBD1 (6 bases). With 6 bases removed from V and 5 bases from J, the gap between germline ends came to 14 bases. The CDR3 runs 13 residues. Germline-derived CDR1 and CDR2 are GTSNPN and SVGIG (reference sequence). The CDR3 region has the DNA TGTGCCTGTCAACTAGGGGGGGATCAGCCCCAGCATTTT. It is translated as CACQLGGDQPQHF.

V gene TRBV5-6 combines with J gene TRBJ2-7, with TRBD1 matching over 8 bases. Losses at the gene ends were 0 bases for V and 0 bases for J; bases not matched to a gene: 2. Germline assignment: CDR1 SGHDT and CDR2 YYEEEE. CDR3 size: 15 residues. The CDR3 reads CASSLGQGISYEQYF. The DNA of the CDR3 is TGTGCCAGCAGCTTGGGACAGGGGATCTCCTACGAGCAGTACTTC. The full variable domain, in which reference TRBV5-6 and TRBJ2-7 provide the parts outside the CDR3, is DAGVTQSPTHLIKTRGQQVTLRCSPKSGHDTVSWYQQALGQGPQFIFQYYEEEERQRGNFPDRFSGHQFPNYSSELNVNALLLGDSALYLCASSLGQGISYEQYFGPGTRLTVT.

This clone was observed a single time. This chain links TRBV15 with TRBJ2-4; 7 bases align to TRBD2. V trimming: 1 base; J trimming: 4 bases; junction bases outside the gene matches: 4. The CDR3 has 15 residues. Germline assignment: CDR1 LNHNV and CDR2 YYDKDF (reference sequence). The CDR3 region has the DNA TGTGCCACCAGCAGAGCGGCTAGCGGAAAAAACATTCAGTACTTC. The encoded protein is CATSRAASGKNIQYF.

This clone has only a few counts. V and J are TRBV9 and TRBJ2-1; 7 nucleotides align to TRBD1. The length of the CDR3 is 14 residues. The V gene end was trimmed by 4 bases and the J gene end by 8 bases; junction bases not matched to a gene: 9. Germline V lookup: CDR1 SGDLS, CDR2 YYNGEE. The CDR3 reads CASSRGQVYDEQFF. The CDR3 nucleotides read TGTGCCAGCAGCAGAGGACAGGTTTACGATGAGCAGTTCTTC.

The rearrangement links TRBV12-5 to TRBJ2-7, with 8 bases that match TRBD1. Germline CDR1 and CDR2: LGHNT and FRNRAP. CDR3 length equals 16 residues. J was trimmed by 0 bases and V by 2 bases; bases with no gene match: 6. In DNA form, the CDR3 reads TGTGCTAGTGGTTTGCAACGGACAGGGAGCTCCTACGAGCAGTACTTC. Translating it yields CASGLQRTGSSYEQYF.

The chain combines TRBV9 with TRBJ2-7; the match to TRBD2 covers 13 bases. Per the germline V gene, CDR1 is SGDLS and CDR2 is YYNGEE. The CDR3 runs to 16 residues. Trimming took 4 bases from V and 4 from J; bases not matched to a gene: 8. The CDR3 loop reads CASSPRGTSGIYEQYF. The CDR3 DNA reads as TGTGCCAGCAGCCCCCGTGGGACTAGCGGGATATACGAGCAGTACTTC.

The chain has TRBV7-8 and TRBJ2-3, with D perhaps matching TRBD1 (6 bases). Germline V gene data show CDR1 as SGHVS and CDR2 as FQNEAQ. The CDR3 extends over 14 amino acids. V shed 1 base and J shed 3 bases, with 8 bases lying between them. The DNA for the CDR3 is TGTGCCAGCAGCTTAGGGACAGAGACAGATACGCAGTATTTT. Protein sequence: CASSLGTETDTQYF. Filled out from reference TRBV7-8 and TRBJ2-3, the complete variable domain reads GAGVSQSPRYKVAKRGQDVALRCDPISGHVSLFWYQQALGQGPEFLTYFQNEAQLDKSGLPSDRFFAERPEGSVSTLKIQRTQQEDSAVYLCASSLGTETDTQYFGPGTRLTVL.

The chain uses TRBV9 and TRBJ2-1; D is uncertain. Germline CDR1 SGDLS, CDR2 YYNGEE. Deletions cut 3 bases from V and 6 bases from J, with 13 bases between. The CDR3 totals 14 residues. CDR3 nucleotide sequence: TGTGCCAGCAGCGCCGAGGTGGTCTCCAATGAGCAGTTCTTC. Translating it yields CASSAEVVSNEQFF.

CDR3: CASSRAEYNEQFF. The CDR3 coding sequence is TGTGCCAGCTCCCGCGCGGAGTACAATGAGCAGTTCTTC. The chain is built from TRBV5-6 and TRBJ2-1, with unresolved D. Germline V gives CDR1 SGHDT, CDR2 YYEEEE. The CDR3 has 13 residues. V was shortened by 7 bases and J by 4 bases, with 12 bases between the two germline ends.

The chain employs TRBV5-1 and TRBJ1-5, with a possible D match to TRBD1 (6 bases). The germline V gene encodes CDR1 SGHRS and CDR2 YFSETQ. Trimming removed 2 bases at V and 4 bases at J, with 10 bases between. This CDR3 has 14 residues. The CDR3 loop reads CASSFWTANQPQHF. CDR3 DNA: TGCGCCAGCAGCTTCTGGACAGCAAATCAGCCCCAGCATTTT.

This clone was detected once. This chain connects TRBV29-1 to TRBJ1-1; 8 positions match TRBD1. Unmatched junction bases numbered 9, after V lost 2 bases and J lost 1 base. CDR3 length: 16 amino acids. CDR1 is SQVTM, CDR2 ANQGSEA, per germline. DNA for the CDR3: TGCAGCGTTGAATATCAGACCGGGACAGGGAACACTGAAGCTTTCTTT. It specifies CSVEYQTGTGNTEAFF.

This rearrangement joins TRBV9 to TRBJ1-1, with 12 bases fitting TRBD1. V shed 3 bases, J shed 11 bases, and the junction held 8 bases outside the gene matches. The CDR3 consists of 14 residues. Germline CDR1 reads SGDLS; CDR2 reads YYNGEE. The CDR3 DNA sequence: TGTGCCAGCAGCGCCGGGACAGGGGGCAATAGGGCTTTCTTT. Translated: CASSAGTGGNRAFF.

The chain links TRBV6-1 to TRBJ2-5, with D possibly matching TRBD1 (6 bases). The CDR3 is made up of 14 amino acids. Germline V gives CDR1 MNHNS, CDR2 SASEGT. Trimming stripped 10 bases from V and 5 bases from J, with 20 bases between. This chain's CDR3 is CATQSDRLPETQYF. As DNA, the CDR3 is TGTGCCACACAATCAGACAGGCTCCCGGAGACCCAGTACTTC.

The V call is TRBV7-9, the J call TRBJ1-1; D might be TRBD1 (5 bases). Trimming took 6 bases from V and 5 from J, leaving 13 bases between them. This CDR3 is built from 13 residues. Germline V gives CDR1 SEHNR, CDR2 FQNEAQ (reference sequence). The CDR3 sequence: CASSFMGRTEAFF. The CDR3 DNA follows: TGTGCCAGCAGTTTCATGGGGCGGACTGAAGCTTTCTTT.

In DNA form, the CDR3 reads TGTGCCAGCAGGGAGTTGGTCACCGGGGAGCTGTTTTTT. It translates to CASRELVTGELFF. The chain employs TRBV6-5 and TRBJ2-2; D is unclear. Trimming shortened V by 6 bases and J by 4 bases, and 9 bases separated the two germline ends. The CDR3 has 13 amino acids. Germline-derived CDR1 and CDR2 are MNHEY and SVGAGI.

This chain joins TRBV6-5 and TRBJ2-3; D is perhaps TRBD1 (6 bases). Trimming pared 4 bases from V and 1 base from J, leaving 9 bases between. Looked up from germline, CDR1 is MNHEY and CDR2 is SVGAGI. The CDR3 runs 14 residues. CDR3 in DNA: TGTGCCAGCAGTTCCAGGACAGGCACAGATACGCAGTATTTT. Protein sequence: CASSSRTGTDTQYF.

The J gene is TRBJ2-1, the V gene TRBV29-1, with D perhaps matching TRBD1 (5 bases). Trimming removed 7 bases at V and 4 bases at J, with 11 bases between. The CDR3 has 12 amino acids. Germline V CDR1 and CDR2: SQVTM, ANQGSEA. CDR3 sequence: CSAVTAYNEQFF. The CDR3 DNA reads TGCAGCGCGGTGACAGCTTACAATGAGCAGTTCTTC.

CDR3 loop: CASSSGISSYEQYF. CDR3 bases: TGTGCCAGCAGCTCAGGTATTAGCTCCTACGAGCAGTACTTC. V usage is TRBV5-4 and J usage is TRBJ2-7; unclear D gene. From germline, CDR1 is SGHNT and CDR2 YYREEE (reference sequence). The CDR3 extends over 14 amino acids. Trimming pared 3 bases from V and 0 bases from J, leaving 10 bases between.

This rearrangement joins TRBV30 to TRBJ1-3; maybe TRBD1 (5 bases). V lost 0 bases to trimming and J lost 4 bases, with 13 bases between them. Germline loops: CDR1 GTSNPN, CDR2 SVGIG (reference sequence). The CDR3 consists of 15 residues. The CDR3: CAWSVTWQGGNTIYF. The CDR3 DNA sequence: TGTGCCTGGAGTGTTACTTGGCAGGGAGGAAACACCATATATTTT.

This chain links TRBV5-4 with TRBJ2-3, with 10 bases identical to TRBD2. The J segment lost 0 bases and the V segment lost 2 bases, leaving 3 bases of the junction unmatched. This CDR3 region has 16 residues. In germline, CDR1 is SGHNT, CDR2 YYREEE (reference sequence). The CDR3, as DNA: TGTGCCAGCAGCTTAACTAGCGGGGCTAGCACAGATACGCAGTATTTT. This encodes CASSLTSGASTDTQYF.

The chain uses TRBV7-6 and TRBJ2-2, with 12 bases that match TRBD2. This CDR3 region has 17 residues. The V gene's germline CDR1 is SGHVS and CDR2 FNYEAQ. V lost 1 base and J lost 7; bases outside the gene matches: 7. The CDR3: CASSLGSSGGADGELFF. In nucleotides, the CDR3 is TGTGCCAGCAGCTTAGGCTCTAGCGGGGGGGCCGACGGGGAGCTGTTTTTT.

This rearrangement joins TRBV7-3 to TRBJ2-1; 12 bases agree with TRBD2. There are 16 residues in the CDR3. Germline V gene data show CDR1 as SGHTA and CDR2 as FQGTGA. With 5 bases clipped from V and 4 bases from J, the junction kept 6 bases outside the gene matches. The DNA of the CDR3 is TGTGCCAGCAGCCAAACTAGCGGGGGGCCTTACAATGAGCAGTTCTTC. As protein: CASSQTSGGPYNEQFF.

The chain combines TRBV29-1 with TRBJ2-1; 9 nucleotides align to TRBD2. The CDR3 consists of 15 residues. Germline trimming cut 6 bases from V and 5 bases from J; bases unmatched to any gene: 11. CDR1 SQVTM and CDR2 ANQGSEA come from the germline V gene. The chain's CDR3 is CSVGPGAGGNNEQFF. Here the CDR3 DNA reads TGCAGCGTCGGGCCCGGAGCGGGAGGTAACAATGAGCAGTTCTTC.

The V and J genes are TRBV25-1 and TRBJ2-5, with a possible D match to TRBD1 (6 bases). V was shortened by 1 base and J by 1 base, with 7 bases between the two germline ends. CDR1 is MGHDK and CDR2 is SYGVNS in the germline V gene. CDR3 length equals 14 residues. The DNA for the CDR3 is TGTGCCAGCAGTGAATTAGGGGGCCAAGAGACCCAGTACTTC. Its protein is CASSELGGQETQYF.

This rearrangement joins TRBV7-8 to TRBJ2-7, with 10 bases that match TRBD2. Germline loops: CDR1 SGHVS, CDR2 FQNEAQ. This CDR3 spans 14 amino acids. Trimming at V came to 4 bases and at J to 3 bases, leaving 3 bases not matched to a gene. The CDR3 is CASSSSGGIYEQYV. The CDR3 bases are TGTGCCAGCAGCTCTAGCGGGGGTATCTACGAGCAGTACGTC.

This clone has a handful of counts. The V and J genes are TRBV18 and TRBJ1-4; D unclear. Germline CDR1 reads KGHSH; CDR2 reads LQKENI. Trimming removed 2 bases at V and 5 bases at J, with 18 bases between. The CDR3 is 17 amino acids. The CDR3, as DNA: TGTGCCAGCTCACCAGTTAATCTCGGGTCGGGAAATGAAAAACTGTTTTTT. Its translation: CASSPVNLGSGNEKLFF. Using reference TRBV18 and TRBJ1-4 for the parts outside the CDR3, the full variable domain is NAGVMQNPRHLVRRRGQEARLRCSPMKGHSHVYWYRQLPEEGLKFMVYLQKENIIDESGMPKERFSAEFPKEGPSILRIQQVVRGDSAAYFCASSPVNLGSGNEKLFFGSGTQLSVL.

DNA for the CDR3: TGCGCCAGCAGCTTGTTGGAGAGTGATTCACCCCTCCACTTT. Protein product: CASSLLESDSPLHF. The chain carries TRBV5-1 and TRBJ1-6; D is unresolved. The CDR3 covers 14 residues. V lost 1 base and J lost 8, with 10 bases in between. Per the germline V gene, CDR1 is SGHRS and CDR2 is YFSETQ. Full variable domain (remainder filled in from reference TRBV5-1 and TRBJ1-6): KAGVTQTPRYLIKTRGQQVTLSCSPISGHRSVSWYQQTPGQGLQFLFEYFSETQRNKGNFPGRFSGRQFSNSRSEMNVSTLELGDSALYLCASSLLESDSPLHFGNGTRLTVT.

The CDR3 nucleotides read TGTGCCAGCAGTTATGGGGGGGAGGGTGAGCAGTACTTC. Encoded protein: CASSYGGEGEQYF. V gene TRBV6-6 combines with J gene TRBJ2-5; 7 positions agree with TRBD2. Germline CDR1 is MNHNY and CDR2 is SVGAGI (reference sequence). The CDR3 runs 13 residues. With V trimmed by 3 bases and J by 11 bases, 9 bases remained unmatched.

The chain employs TRBV5-5 and TRBJ1-4; no clear D. This CDR3 contains 14 residues. Between the trimmed V and J ends, which lost 1 base and 6 bases, there was a span of 10 bases. Germline V lookup: CDR1 SGHKS, CDR2 YYEKEE (reference sequence). This CDR3 is CASSLPGSDEKLFF. For the CDR3, the DNA is TGTGCCAGCAGCTTGCCCGGTTCCGATGAAAAACTGTTTTTT.